This is a list of T cell receptor beta chains from one sample in a study of blood T cell repertoires in COVID-19. TCRdb keeps only in-frame clones here, not all; method: immunoSEQ multiplex PCR. This table has hundreds of thousands of clones, nearly 90% appearing once. Sequencing input: PBMCs or T cells enriched from blood (not recorded which). The receptors here all came from a woman between 18 and 29 years old with acute COVID-19. Each CDR3 is given with its conserved first and last residue. D genes are given only for firm matches. A clone size is listed for some rows: how often the clone was seen (once, few, many), or a class if it is expanded.

V gene: TRBV24-1
D gene: TRBD1
clone size: .
J gene: TRBJ1-1
CDR3 protein: CATSGGRGTEAFF
CDR3 DNA: TGTGCCACCAGTGGGGGCAGGGGGACTGAAGCTTTCTTT

V gene: TRBV12-3/TRBV12-4
D gene: .
clone size: .
J gene: TRBJ2-2
CDR3 protein: CASSSPGELFF
CDR3 DNA: TGTGCCAGCTCGTCCCCCGGGGAGCTGTTTTTT

V gene: TRBV3-1/TRBV3-2
D gene: TRBD2
clone size: .
J gene: TRBJ2-1
CDR3 protein: CASSQGLAGGPRRNEQFF
CDR3 DNA: TGTGCCAGCAGCCAGGGTCTAGCGGGAGGGCCTAGAAGGAATGAGCAGTTCTTC

V gene: TRBV9
D gene: .
clone size: .
J gene: TRBJ1-5
CDR3 protein: CASSVGGGINQPQHF
CDR3 DNA: TGTGCCAGCAGCGTAGGAGGAGGGATCAATCAGCCCCAGCATTTT

V gene: TRBV7-2
D gene: TRBD2
clone size: once
J gene: TRBJ2-2
CDR3 protein: CASSPQAGAGELFF
CDR3 DNA: TGTGCCAGCAGCCCGCAAGCGGGAGCCGGGGAGCTGTTTTTT

V gene: TRBV7-6
D gene: TRBD2
clone size: .
J gene: TRBJ2-3
CDR3 protein: CASSLLVLGAGLPPDTQYF
CDR3 DNA: TGTGCCAGCAGCTTACTGGTTTTGGGAGCGGGACTCCCCCCAGATACGCAGTATTTT

V gene: TRBV28
D gene: .
clone size: .
J gene: TRBJ1-1
CDR3 protein: CASSPIRGETEAFF
CDR3 DNA: TGTGCCAGCAGTCCCATACGGGGGGAGACTGAAGCTTTCTTT

V gene: TRBV5-6
D gene: .
clone size: .
J gene: TRBJ2-2
CDR3 protein: CASSGVNTGELFF
CDR3 DNA: TGTGCCAGCTCAGGGGTAAACACCGGGGAGCTGTTTTTT

V gene: TRBV10-3
D gene: TRBD1
clone size: .
J gene: TRBJ1-2
CDR3 protein: CAISEDRENYGYTF
CDR3 DNA: TGTGCCATCAGCGAGGACAGGGAAAACTATGGCTACACCTTC

V gene: TRBV27
D gene: TRBD2
clone size: .
J gene: TRBJ2-3
CDR3 protein: CASSPQTSLYPQDTQYF
CDR3 DNA: TGTGCCAGCAGTCCGCAGACTAGCCTCTACCCCCAAGATACGCAGTATTTT

V gene: TRBV5-1
D gene: TRBD2
clone size: .
J gene: TRBJ2-5
CDR3 protein: CASSQGLAGAETQYF
CDR3 DNA: TGCGCCAGCAGCCAGGGACTAGCGGGAGCGGAGACCCAGTACTTC

V gene: TRBV9
D gene: .
clone size: .
J gene: TRBJ1-1
CDR3 protein: CASSHRKNTEAFF
CDR3 DNA: TGTGCCAGCAGCCACAGAAAGAACACTGAAGCTTTCTTT

V gene: TRBV28
D gene: TRBD1
clone size: once
J gene: TRBJ2-1
CDR3 protein: CASSLQGSNNEQFF
CDR3 DNA: TGTGCCAGCAGTCTACAGGGGTCGAACAATGAGCAGTTCTTC

V gene: TRBV27
D gene: TRBD1
clone size: .
J gene: TRBJ1-5
CDR3 protein: CASRTGDQPQHF
CDR3 DNA: TGTGCCAGCAGGACAGGGGACCAGCCCCAGCATTTT

V gene: TRBV27
D gene: .
clone size: .
J gene: TRBJ2-1
CDR3 protein: CASSFRAYNEQFF
CDR3 DNA: TGTGCCAGCAGTTTTCGTGCCTACAATGAGCAGTTCTTC

V gene: TRBV27
D gene: TRBD1
clone size: .
J gene: TRBJ1-2
CDR3 protein: CASRRLTGGTNYGYTF
CDR3 DNA: TGTGCCAGCAGGAGATTGACAGGGGGCACTAACTATGGCTACACCTTC

V gene: TRBV27
D gene: TRBD1
clone size: .
J gene: TRBJ1-1
CDR3 protein: CASSQLQGDGSEAFF
CDR3 DNA: TGTGCCAGCAGTCAATTACAGGGGGACGGGTCTGAAGCTTTCTTT

V gene: TRBV2
D gene: .
clone size: once
J gene: TRBJ1-1
CDR3 protein: CASSEIQNTEAFF
CDR3 DNA: TGTGCCAGCAGTGAAATCCAGAACACTGAAGCTTTCTTT

V gene: TRBV14
D gene: .
clone size: .
J gene: TRBJ2-4
CDR3 protein: CASSQGFLRVKNIQYF
CDR3 DNA: TGTGCCAGCAGCCAAGGGTTCCTCAGGGTCAAAAACATTCAGTACTTC

V gene: TRBV19
D gene: .
clone size: once
J gene: TRBJ1-1
CDR3 protein: CASSTEGHRTEAFF
CDR3 DNA: TGTGCCAGTAGTACTGAGGGACACCGCACTGAAGCTTTCTTT

V gene: TRBV28
D gene: TRBD1
clone size: .
J gene: TRBJ2-6
CDR3 protein: CASSSRQGKGAGANVLTF
CDR3 DNA: TGTGCCAGCAGCTCCCGACAGGGGAAAGGCGCTGGGGCCAACGTCCTGACTTTC

V gene: TRBV6-1
D gene: .
clone size: once
J gene: TRBJ2-7
CDR3 protein: CASSDAGFPSYEQYF
CDR3 DNA: TGTGCCAGCAGTGATGCGGGGTTCCCCTCCTACGAGCAGTACTTC

V gene: TRBV9
D gene: .
clone size: .
J gene: TRBJ1-3
CDR3 protein: CASSVAGNSGNTIYF
CDR3 DNA: TGTGCCAGCAGCGTTGCAGGGAACTCTGGAAACACCATATATTTT

V gene: TRBV28
D gene: .
clone size: .
J gene: TRBJ1-1
CDR3 protein: CASIPKWNTEAFF
CDR3 DNA: TGTGCCAGCATCCCCAAATGGAACACTGAAGCTTTCTTT

V gene: TRBV4-1
D gene: TRBD1
clone size: .
J gene: TRBJ1-2
CDR3 protein: CASSQEPGQGTGYTF
CDR3 DNA: TGCGCCAGCAGCCAAGAACCGGGACAGGGGACGGGCTACACCTTC

V gene: TRBV30
D gene: .
clone size: .
J gene: TRBJ2-7
CDR3 protein: CAWGRVRVEQYF
CDR3 DNA: TGTGCCTGGGGTCGGGTCAGGGTCGAGCAGTACTTC